Shown below are 19 T cell receptor beta chains from a single sample sequenced in a study of OX40 agonist ivuxolimab in advanced cancers. Only in-frame clones appear in the TCRdb table, and some are missing; sequencing was by immunoSEQ multiplex PCR. The data show around 52,000 clones, 83% seen once. The material was CD4+ or CD8+ T cells sorted from blood, obtained in a trial of the OX40 agonist ivuxolimab. The receptors were gathered from an adult with an advanced solid tumor such as melanoma, head and neck, liver or kidney cancer.

V and J are TRBV19 and TRBJ2-3; D unresolved. The V end was cut by 5 bases, the J end by 4 bases, with 19 bases between. The CDR3 sequence is 16 residues long. The V gene's germline CDR1 is LNHDA and CDR2 SQIVND (reference sequence). Here the CDR3 reads CASSRRAPPNPDTQYF. The CDR3 nucleotides read TGTGCCAGTAGTCGACGAGCGCCCCCCAACCCAGATACGCAGTATTTT.

Only a few counts were recorded for this clone. V usage is TRBV4-1 and J usage is TRBJ2-4; TRBD2 aligns across 11 bases. This CDR3 is built from 18 residues. Germline trimming cut 4 bases from V and 0 bases from J; bases unmatched to any gene: 8. Germline CDR1 MGHRA, CDR2 YSYEKL. The CDR3 coding sequence is TGCGCCAGCAGCCCGGGACTAGCGGACGTACTAGCCAAAAACATTCAGTACTTC. It yields the protein CASSPGLADVLAKNIQYF.

This chain's CDR3 is CSVERDRGAVGYTF. CDR3 sequence (DNA): TGCAGCGTTGAACGGGACAGGGGGGCAGTTGGCTACACCTTC. The rearrangement uses TRBV29-1 and TRBJ1-2, with 11 bases aligning to TRBD1. Germline CDR1 reads SQVTM; CDR2 reads ANQGSEA. V shed 2 bases, J shed 7 bases, and the junction held 6 bases outside the gene matches. This CDR3 is built from 14 residues.

This clone was counted a few times. The rearrangement uses TRBV19 and TRBJ1-5; D not resolved. CDR1 LNHDA and CDR2 SQIVND come from the germline V gene (reference sequence). Trimming pared 5 bases from V and 2 bases from J, leaving 10 bases between. This CDR3 region has 14 residues. The CDR3 here is CASSFGNRNQPQHF. CDR3 nucleotides: TGTGCCAGTAGTTTCGGGAATCGCAATCAGCCCCAGCATTTT.

The gene calls are TRBV7-6 and TRBJ2-2; D remains unclear. V was cut by 5 bases and J by 5 bases, with 9 bases left in between. This CDR3 is 13 amino acids long. Germline loops: CDR1 SGHVS, CDR2 FNYEAQ. The CDR3, as DNA: TGTGCCAGCAGCCCCCTTTCAACCGGGGAGCTGTTTTTT. It yields the protein CASSPLSTGELFF.

The genes are TRBV18 and TRBJ2-5; 8 bases line up with TRBD1. The V segment lost 6 bases and the J segment 2 bases; nucleotides outside the gene matches: 2. The CDR3 is made up of 13 amino acids. Germline V gene data show CDR1 as KGHSH and CDR2 as LQKENI. CDR3 region: CASSRQGQETQYF. DNA for the CDR3: TGTGCCAGCTCCCGACAGGGGCAAGAGACCCAGTACTTC. The whole variable domain, filled in from reference TRBV18 and TRBJ2-5, reads NAGVMQNPRHLVRRRGQEARLRCSPMKGHSHVYWYRQLPEEGLKFMVYLQKENIIDESGMPKERFSAEFPKEGPSILRIQQVVRGDSAAYFCASSRQGQETQYFGPGTRLLVL.

The J gene is TRBJ2-7, the V gene TRBV6-5, with D possibly TRBD2 on 6 matching bases. This CDR3 comprises 14 residues. Germline V gives CDR1 MNHEY, CDR2 SVGAGI. Trimming took 5 bases from V and 1 from J, leaving 12 bases between them. The DNA for the CDR3 is TGTGCCAGCAGTCTAAGGAGGGAATCCTACGAGCAGTACTTC. Translation gives CASSLRRESYEQYF.

The rearrangement uses TRBV11-2 and TRBJ2-5; 7 bases match TRBD1. The germline CDR1 and CDR2 sequences are SGHAT and FQNNGV. This CDR3 is built from 17 residues. The V and J ends lost 5 bases and 2 bases, in that order; junction bases with no gene match: 14. The CDR3 region has the DNA TGTGCCAGCAGCGAAAATCCCCAGACAGGGAAACAAGAGACCCAGTACTTC. This encodes CASSENPQTGKQETQYF.

This chain connects TRBV19 to TRBJ2-6; no clear D. Trimming took off 7 bases at V and 3 bases at J, with 13 bases between the two ends. Looked up from germline, CDR1 is LNHDA and CDR2 is SQIVND (reference sequence). The CDR3 totals 15 residues. CDR3 nucleotides: TGTGCCAGTACCCTAGGAAGGAGTGGGGCCAACGTCCTGACTTTC. As protein: CASTLGRSGANVLTF.

The chain carries TRBV19 and TRBJ1-3, with no clear D. Germline CDR1 and CDR2: LNHDA and SQIVND (reference sequence). This CDR3 contains 15 residues. Trimming removed 2 bases from V and 0 bases from J, with 8 bases in between. The chain's CDR3 is CASSIYQGSGNTIYF. For the CDR3, the DNA is TGTGCCAGTAGTATATATCAAGGCTCTGGAAACACCATATATTTT.

This chain links TRBV7-2 with TRBJ2-7; TRBD2 matches 12 bases. With 5 bases clipped from V and 0 bases from J, the junction kept 8 bases outside the gene matches. The CDR3 runs to 17 residues. From germline, CDR1 is SGHTA and CDR2 FQGNSA. CDR3 nucleotide sequence: TGTGCCAGCAGCAAAAGTGGACTAGCGGGATACTCCTACGAGCAGTACTTC. It yields the protein CASSKSGLAGYSYEQYF.

The sample holds a few counts of this clone. This sample includes further DNA sequences coding for the same CDR3. V usage is TRBV5-5 and J usage is TRBJ1-1; possibly TRBD1 for D (5 bases). V was clipped by 2 bases and J by 3 bases, with 8 bases between them. CDR3 size: 13 residues. Germline-derived CDR1 and CDR2 are SGHKS and YYEKEE (reference sequence). The CDR3 region has the DNA TGTGCCAGCAGCTTTTTGGGGGACACTGAAGCTTTCTTT. It yields the protein CASSFLGDTEAFF.

The chain recombines TRBV30 with TRBJ1-2; TRBD1 matches at 7 bases. The ends lost 5 bases at V and 4 bases at J; junction bases unmatched: 7. Germline values: CDR1 GTSNPN, CDR2 SVGIG (reference sequence). This CDR3 spans 13 amino acids. CDR3 residues: CAWGWGQSYGYTF. The CDR3 DNA follows: TGTGCCTGGGGGTGGGGACAGAGCTATGGCTACACCTTC.

The rearrangement uses TRBV2 and TRBJ1-1, with D maybe TRBD1 (6 bases). Germline V gene sequence: CDR1 SNHLY, CDR2 FYNNEI. The CDR3 is made up of 15 amino acids. The V and J ends lost 8 bases and 2 bases respectively, with 18 bases between them. The CDR3 protein is CASETGAVRNTEAFF. CDR3 DNA sequence: TGTGCCAGCGAGACGGGGGCTGTCCGAAACACTGAAGCTTTCTTT.

Only one count was recorded for this clone. The rearrangement joins TRBV2 to TRBJ1-2; unclear D gene. Germline V gives CDR1 SNHLY, CDR2 FYNNEI. The CDR3 has 13 residues. V was trimmed by 7 bases and J by 8 bases, leaving 17 bases between them. The CDR3 DNA reads as TGTGCCAGCAACCCTCGGGTGGCGGACGGCTACACCTTC. It translates to CASNPRVADGYTF. Together with reference TRBV2 and TRBJ1-2, the CDR3 gives the full variable domain: EPEVTQTPSHQVTQMGQEVILRCVPISNHLYFYWYRQILGQKVEFLVSFYNNEISEKSEIFDDQFSVERPDGSNFTLKIRSTKLEDSAMYFCASNPRVADGYTFGSGTRLTVV.

The rearrangement joins TRBV19 to TRBJ2-1; a possible D gene is TRBD2 (6 bases). Deletions cut 6 bases from V and 3 bases from J, with 15 bases between. The germline CDR1 and CDR2 sequences are LNHDA and SQIVND (reference sequence). This CDR3 is 15 amino acids long. CDR3 DNA: TGTGCCAGTAGCCAGGGAGGTACGTACTACAATGAGCAGTTCTTC. Translating it yields CASSQGGTYYNEQFF.

The rearrangement links TRBV5-1 to TRBJ2-3; 8 nucleotides match TRBD1. The CDR3 runs 16 residues. The germline V gene has CDR1 SGHRS and CDR2 YFSETQ. With V trimmed by 1 base and J by 6 bases, 10 bases remained unmatched. CDR3 bases: TGCGCCAGCAGCTTGTATCGTCGGCAGGGGGCGGATACGCAGTATTTT. Protein: CASSLYRRQGADTQYF.

The rearrangement uses TRBV5-1 and TRBJ2-2, with D unclear. Germline loops: CDR1 SGHRS, CDR2 YFSETQ. V shed 4 bases and J shed 4 bases, with 5 bases lying between them. The CDR3 is 12 residues long. The DNA of the CDR3 is TGCGCCAGCAGCCCAACCACCGGGGAGCTGTTTTTT. It is translated as CASSPTTGELFF. Full variable domain (remainder filled in from reference TRBV5-1 and TRBJ2-2): KAGVTQTPRYLIKTRGQQVTLSCSPISGHRSVSWYQQTPGQGLQFLFEYFSETQRNKGNFPGRFSGRQFSNSRSEMNVSTLELGDSALYLCASSPTTGELFFGEGSRLTVL.

This clone was seen a handful of times. The rearrangement joins TRBV6-5 to TRBJ2-7; D gene unclear. This CDR3 is built from 13 residues. V dropped 5 bases and J dropped 3 bases, with 11 bases sitting between them. The germline gives CDR1 MNHEY, CDR2 SVGAGI. This CDR3 reads CASSTPGGYEQYF. The CDR3 coding sequence is TGTGCCAGCAGTACACCCGGCGGCTACGAGCAGTACTTC.